The clone carrying this T cell receptor (beta chain) was picked up many times. The data stem from a study of low-dose radiotherapy and immunotherapy resistance in tumors. Both TCRalpha and TCRbeta chains were reverse transcribed with V-gene-specific primers. Amplification of TCRs used a constant-region primer and V-primer adapter for approximately 19 PCR cycles. Amplification of the isolated mRNA used in vitro transcription. TCRdb independently ran MiXCR on the reads; one entry per CDR3 protein. This repertoire shows around 100,000 distinct CDR3 sequences, 20% to 25% found once; its top ten account for over 4%. Time point defined: after trial treatment. As for treatment: LDRT plus nivolumab, ipilimumab, low-dose cyclophosphamide and aspirin (RACIN trial). In the RACIN dose-escalation trial, donors got nivolumab plus ipilimumab with aspirin, cyclophosphamide and radiotherapy. The CDR3 extends over 13 amino acids. Germline assignment: CDR1 SGHAT and CDR2 FQNNGV. V was clipped by 5 bases and J by 4 bases, with 11 bases between them.

The sequence was obtained from a male donor with prostate cancer. The input for sequencing was PBMCs, taken after low-dose radiotherapy plus immunotherapy. The V gene is TRBV11-2, the J gene TRBJ2-5; D is unresolved. CDR3 in amino acids: CASSLRFRETQYF. Written as DNA, the CDR3 is TGTGCCAGCAGCCTTAGGTTCAGAGAGACCCAGTACTTC.